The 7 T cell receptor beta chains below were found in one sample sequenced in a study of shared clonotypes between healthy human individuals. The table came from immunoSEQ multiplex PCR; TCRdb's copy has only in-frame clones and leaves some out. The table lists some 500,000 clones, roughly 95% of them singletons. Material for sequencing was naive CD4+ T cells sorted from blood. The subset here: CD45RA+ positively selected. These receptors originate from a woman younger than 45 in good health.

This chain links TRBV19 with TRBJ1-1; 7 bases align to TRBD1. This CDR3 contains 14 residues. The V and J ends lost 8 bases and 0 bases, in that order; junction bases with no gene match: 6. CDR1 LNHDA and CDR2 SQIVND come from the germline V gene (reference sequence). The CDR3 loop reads CASVSGQVNTEAFF. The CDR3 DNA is TGTGCCAGTGTATCTGGACAGGTGAACACTGAAGCTTTCTTT.

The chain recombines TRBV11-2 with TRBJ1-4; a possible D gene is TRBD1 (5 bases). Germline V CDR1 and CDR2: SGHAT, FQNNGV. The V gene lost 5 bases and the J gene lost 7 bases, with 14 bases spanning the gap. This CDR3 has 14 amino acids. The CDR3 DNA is TGTGCCAGCAGCGGGGACGGGACGAGTGAAAAACTGTTTTTT. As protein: CASSGDGTSEKLFF.

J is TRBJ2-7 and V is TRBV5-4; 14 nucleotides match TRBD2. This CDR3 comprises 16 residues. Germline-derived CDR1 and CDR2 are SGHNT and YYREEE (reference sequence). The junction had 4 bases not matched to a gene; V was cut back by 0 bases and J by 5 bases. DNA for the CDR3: TGTGCCAGCAGCTTGGAGGGACTAGCGGGAGTGGACGAGCAGTACTTC. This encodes CASSLEGLAGVDEQYF.

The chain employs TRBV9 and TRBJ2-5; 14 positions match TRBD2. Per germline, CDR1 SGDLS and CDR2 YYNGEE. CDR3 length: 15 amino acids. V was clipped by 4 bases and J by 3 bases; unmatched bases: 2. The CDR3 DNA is TGTGCCAGCAGCACGGGACTAGCGGGAGAAGAGACCCAGTACTTC. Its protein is CASSTGLAGEETQYF.

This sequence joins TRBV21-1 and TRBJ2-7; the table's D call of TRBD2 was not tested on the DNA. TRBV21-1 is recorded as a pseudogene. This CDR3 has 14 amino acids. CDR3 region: CASTPSGSSNEQYF. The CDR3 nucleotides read TGTGCCAGCACCCCTAGCGGGAGCTCCAACGAGCAGTACTTC.

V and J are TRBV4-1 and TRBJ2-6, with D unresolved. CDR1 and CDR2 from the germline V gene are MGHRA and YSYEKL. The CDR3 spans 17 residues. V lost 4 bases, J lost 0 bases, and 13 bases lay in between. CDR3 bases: TGCGCCAGCAGCCGAACTACTATGGTCTCTGGGGCCAACGTCCTGACTTTC. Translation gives CASSRTTMVSGANVLTF.

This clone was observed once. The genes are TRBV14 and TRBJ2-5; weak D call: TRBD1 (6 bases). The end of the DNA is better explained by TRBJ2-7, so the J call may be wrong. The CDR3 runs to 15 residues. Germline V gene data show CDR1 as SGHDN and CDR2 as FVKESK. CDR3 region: CASSQVDRGGYEQYF. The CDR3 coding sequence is TGTGCCAGCAGCCAAGTTGACAGAGGGGGATACGAGCAGTACTTC.